This T cell receptor (beta chain) was captured by sequencing in a study of shared clonotypes between healthy human individuals (dated by TCRdb to 2018 to 2021). Regarding the study in general: A couple of women and a few men aged 18 to 49 years were included in the cohort. Between about 0.8 and 9.5 billion PBMCs per donor were obtained by leukapheresis. For each donor, three plates each were used for CD4 naive and CD4 memory, two plates were used for CD8 naive, and one plate was used for CD8 memory. Blood TCR repertoires of five healthy adults were deeply sequenced to estimate repertoire size and the extent of clonotype sharing between individuals. To increase sequencing depth and limit assay-specific biases, TCR repertoire library preparation and sequencing were carried out by different laboratories using diverse techniques.

Points the paper makes about the study in general: Sampling was restricted to blood, and TCR repertoires in tissue are likely to differ from TCR repertoires in blood. Naive subsets generally had larger estimated clonotype richness than memory subsets did. Because the study included only a small number of donors, the genetic and exposure-history diversity represented was limited. When four donors were compared, the shared fraction of clonotypes was about 5.4% for naive CD4, less than 4% for naive CD8, roughly 2.5% for memory CD4, and around 0.4% for memory CD8. Pairwise subsampling indicated that sequencing depth was expected to affect the degree of clonotype sharing among donors. Compared with non-shared clonotypes, the clonotypes found in all four sorted-subset donors had higher generation probabilities. Even with the large sequencing depth, rarefaction of the sorted-subset datasets indicated that sequencing was incomplete.

Comments on this clone: Its antigen specificity is not known. Base qualities are not recorded, but no much larger clone differs from it by a single base.

TCR CDR3 regions were amplified from genomic DNA by multiplex PCR using the deep immunoSEQ assay. For each cell subset, the extracted genomic DNA was distributed evenly across all wells of several immunoSEQ 96-well plates, and each plate served as one replicate. For sorted subsets, 200 ng of genomic DNA, equivalent to some 33,000 T cell genomes, went into each replicate PCR. Purified libraries were measured with a Qubit 3.0 fluorometer, size-checked on a Bioanalyzer 2100, and measured again with the KAPA Library Quantification kit. Every immunoSEQ 96-well plate was sequenced on a separate single-read 150-cycle Illumina NextSeq 550 flow cell. Concerning the study's data processing: Because the immunoSEQ output included only junctional sequences and no quality scores, the filtering could not be the same as the filtering used for full-length reads. Sequences were annotated with PyIR, a Python wrapper for IgBLAST v1.9, using IMGT germline references to assign V/J genes and CDR3. Any read was removed if the V/J assignment was weak (E-value above 1e-6), the CDR3 was missing, or the read contained stop codons, out-of-frame junctions, or ambiguous translated residues. A V3J clonotype was defined by an identical inferred V gene, J gene, and CDR3 amino acid sequence. The percentage overlap between two repertoires was calculated by dividing the number of shared unique clonotypes by the size of the smaller repertoire. Richness of each repertoire was evaluated using RTK rarefaction, the Chao1 estimator, and Recon v2.1 estimates of unobserved clonotypes. Generation probabilities for all TCRbeta clonotypes obtained by the gDNA method from several donors were computed using OLGA. The table comes from immuneACCESS by way of TCRdb, which keeps in-frame sequences with V and J called. Part of the clones is missing from these tables; in studies checked, under half for an unresolved V gene and the rest for unknown reasons. The V and J calls and the clone size are those of that table, but D and trimming were determined from the DNA. In this sample the table shows roughly 2,000,000 clones, about 94% of which occur a single time. About 1.7% of the sample is taken by the ten largest.

CD8 naive samples were obtained by positive selection for CCR7 among CD45RO-negative cells, yielding a CD45RA+CCR7+ population from which TemRA cells were excluded. The donors were healthy, HIV-negative adults with no recently reported acute infections or vaccinations. Only Caucasian adults living in Nashville, Tennessee, USA were represented among the donors. After blood collection by leukapheresis, PBMCs were isolated using Ficoll-Histopaque density gradient centrifugation and then cryopreserved in the vapor phase of liquid nitrogen. Analytical flow cytometry was used to check the purity and quantity of every magnetically sorted T cell population. Genomic DNA was isolated from each sorted fraction and quantified by UV absorbance on a Nanodrop 2000c. The V end gives up 2 bases and the J end 6 bases, leaving 10 bases in the junction not matched to a gene. The cysteine opens and the phenylalanine closes a CDR3 of 15 amino acids. Kept here is only the CDR3 DNA, which spans 45 bases and is read in frame from base 1. The CDR1 and CDR2 encoded by the germline V gene (reference sequence) are SEHNR and FQNEAQ.

The sample comprised naive CD8+ T cells from PBMCs. The cell subset or site label, as the study defines it: CD45RA+CCR7+. This TCR was recovered from a man aged 18 to 29 in good health. Some clones in this sample may be carry-over from other donors' samples. The chain is assembled from TRBV7-9 and TRBJ2-7, with 7 bases in between that match TRBD1. The CDR3 reads CASSLISSTGREQYF. The DNA reads TGTGCCAGCAGCTTAATTTCATCGACAGGGCGCGAGCAGTACTTC.